Below, 11 T cell receptor beta chains from the same sample are listed, as sequenced in a study of T cell repertoires in ileal Crohn's disease (dated by TCRdb to between 2018 and 2020). The sample's time point label is to be understood as: neoterminal ileum biopsy at postoperative endoscopy, about 6 months after surgery. The library was obtained by the immunoSEQ multiplex PCR assay. TCRdb stores this immuneACCESS table with in-frame sequences only. Part of the clones is absent; in the studies checked, under half of the shortfall reflects unresolved V genes, and no reason is known for the rest. For this sample the table gives around 2,000 clones, of which about nine tenths were detected only once. In total, the top ten clones hold approximately 10% of the sample. Sequenced input: ileal tissue. Receptors originate from an adult with Crohn's disease.

The chain joins TRBV2 to TRBJ1-5; tentative D call: TRBD1 (6 bases). Trimming cost V 2 bases and J 0 bases, with 17 bases left between them. The CDR3 contains 18 residues. Germline V gene lookup returns CDR1 SNHLY and CDR2 FYNNEI. CDR3 in amino acids: CASSERQGRFNSNQPQHF. The CDR3 region has the DNA TGTGCCAGCAGTGAACGGCAGGGGAGGTTTAATAGCAATCAGCCCCAGCATTTT.

In this sample, this clone turned up once. The V call is TRBV18, the J call TRBJ2-1, with D possibly called TRBD1 or TRBD2 (6 bases each). The V end lost 1 base, the J end lost 4 bases, and 23 bases lay between the germline ends. Germline CDR1 and CDR2: KGHSH and LQKENI. The length of the CDR3 is 19 residues. DNA for the CDR3: TGTGCCAGCTCACCACAAGCGCTGGCGGGACAAGGGTATTACAATGAGCAGTTCTTC. Residues: CASSPQALAGQGYYNEQFF.

The CDR3 DNA is TGTGCCAGCAGAGATACAGGGGGGGATGAAAAACTGTTTTTT. Encoded protein: CASRDTGGDEKLFF. The chain links TRBV4-2 to TRBJ1-4; 8 bases agree with TRBD1. V gave up 6 bases and J gave up 6 bases; unmatched junction bases: 6. Germline V lookup: CDR1 LGHNA, CDR2 YNFKEQ. The CDR3 sequence is 14 residues long.

This clone showed up just a few times. The CDR3 sequence: CASTERQGNTIYF. The DNA of the CDR3 is TGCGCCAGCACCGAAAGACAGGGAAACACCATATATTTT. The rearrangement links TRBV10-1 to TRBJ1-3, with D possibly TRBD1 on 5 matching bases. The CDR3 loop spans 13 amino acids. Trimming took off 7 bases at V and 4 bases at J, with 11 bases between the two ends. Germline CDR1 is WNHNN and CDR2 is SYGVQD (reference sequence).

J is TRBJ1-5 and V is TRBV6-1; no reliable D call. In germline, CDR1 is MNHNS, CDR2 SASEGT. The CDR3 contains 14 residues. V lost 7 bases and J 3 bases, leaving 13 bases between the germline ends. This CDR3 is CASMPGIFNQPQHF. CDR3 DNA: TGTGCCAGCATGCCGGGGATCTTCAATCAGCCCCAGCATTTT.

A few counts support this clone. The chain couples TRBV5-1 to TRBJ1-1; 7 nucleotides line up with TRBD1. Per germline, CDR1 SGHRS and CDR2 YFSETQ. V gave up 2 bases and J gave up 3 bases; unmatched junction bases: 10. CDR3 length: 16 residues. CDR3 amino acids: CASSLGWARGYTEAFF. In DNA, the CDR3 is TGCGCCAGCAGCTTAGGGTGGGCCAGGGGGTACACTGAAGCTTTCTTT.

The chain joins TRBV19 to TRBJ1-2; tentative D call: TRBD1 (6 bases). Germline V gene lookup returns CDR1 LNHDA and CDR2 SQIVND (reference sequence). The CDR3 length is 14 residues. Trimming cost V 4 bases and J 4 bases, with 13 bases left between them. The CDR3 loop reads CASSKGGEGYGYTF. The CDR3 DNA sequence: TGTGCCAGTAGTAAGGGGGGTGAAGGCTATGGCTACACCTTC.

This chain connects TRBV6-1 to TRBJ2-4, with 8 bases that match TRBD2. CDR3 length equals 13 residues. Per germline, CDR1 MNHNS and CDR2 SASEGT. Unmatched junction bases numbered 5, after V lost 6 bases and J lost 7 bases. DNA for the CDR3: TGTGCCAGCAGCCCTATAGCGGGGAACATTCAGTACTTC. Its protein product is CASSPIAGNIQYF.

This chain connects TRBV7-2 to TRBJ1-1, with D uncertain. The CDR3 contains 14 residues. Germline CDR1 and CDR2: SGHTA and FQGNSA. V lost 5 bases and J 9 bases, leaving 19 bases between the germline ends. In nucleotides, the CDR3 is TGTGCCAGCAGCCAGGTTCAAGGGATGGAGAAAGCTTTCTTT. As protein: CASSQVQGMEKAFF.

The rearrangement joins TRBV10-3 to TRBJ2-1; D might be TRBD2 (5 bases). Germline values: CDR1 ENHRY, CDR2 SYGVKD. The CDR3 runs to 18 residues. With 2 bases removed from V and 0 bases from J, the gap between germline ends came to 17 bases. The CDR3 loop is CAISEPATTRDSYNEQFF. CDR3 bases: TGTGCCATCAGTGAGCCGGCAACAACTAGAGACTCCTACAATGAGCAGTTCTTC.

The rearrangement links TRBV28 to TRBJ2-7, with 8 bases identical to TRBD2. V gave up 6 bases and J gave up 4 bases; unmatched junction bases: 11. The CDR3 covers 15 residues. Germline assignment: CDR1 MDHEN and CDR2 SYDVKM. The CDR3: CASSRQRELFYEQYF. CDR3 coding DNA: TGTGCCAGCAGCCGTCAGCGGGAGCTTTTTTACGAGCAGTACTTC.